Here is one T cell receptor (beta chain) with its context. What it recognizes is unknown. This record comes from a study of cytomegalovirus exposure and HLA in healthy donors. On the study more broadly: Earlier, 110 million or so unique TCR beta sequences were recovered from roughly 170 million T cells by an analysis. Most donors, 81% of a few hundred genotyped, fell in the Caucasian-associated ancestry cluster. General study results and limits: At a 0.05 false discovery rate, a later analysis found 18,000 or so TCR beta sequences to be associated with HLA alleles. The only immune exposure information that was available was CMV serostatus.

The PCR had 60 Vbeta and 13 Jbeta primers. Sequenced by immunoSEQ multiplex PCR; TCRdb stores in-frame clones only, minus some. Its listing shows about 210,000 clones. Germline CDR1 is SGHRS and CDR2 is YFSETQ. This CDR3 has 14 residues. The J segment lost 9 bases and the V segment lost 2 bases, leaving 6 bases of the junction unmatched. This receptor was obtained from a young woman in good health and CMV-seropositive. Source material: PBMCs. The genes are TRBV5-1 and TRBJ1-5; 9 bases are shared with TRBD1. DNA of the CDR3: TGCGCCAGCAGCTTCGGACAGGGGAGTTGGCCCCAGCATTTT. Protein product: CASSFGQGSWPQHF.